This TCR beta chain was captured in a study of shared clonotypes between healthy human individuals. TCRdb keeps only in-frame clones here, not all; method: immunoSEQ multiplex PCR. The sample lists some 450,000 clones, roughly 80% occurring once. Ten or more counts support this clone. This CDR3 is also generated by other DNA sequences in the sample. The germline V gene encodes CDR1 SGHAT and CDR2 FQNNGV. V lost 4 bases, J lost 8 bases, and 17 bases lay in between. The CDR3 is 14 residues long. The sequencing input was PBMCs. J is TRBJ1-2 and V is TRBV11-2; D is perhaps TRBD1 (6 bases). The sequence was collected from a woman in her 40s in good health. Some clones in this sample may be carry-over from other donors' samples. CDR3 sequence: CASSYAGAGGGYTF. CDR3 DNA sequence: TGTGCCAGCAGCTATGCGGGGGCGGGCGGCGGCTACACCTTC.